The present T cell receptor beta chain was sequenced within a study of PD-1 blockade in classical Hodgkin lymphoma. Broader study findings: TCR diversity at baseline was reported to be reduced in newly diagnosed patients relative to healthy donors. Exclusion applied to patients who initiated nivolumab less than 1 year following ASCT. TCR diversity rose significantly by C4D1 in CD4+ but not CD8+ cells.

All patients relapsed after autologous stem cell transplantation, and brentuximab vedotin exposure varied. V was pared by 0 bases and J by 3 bases, with 3 bases of the junction left unmatched. Germline V gene data show CDR1 as SGHRS and CDR2 as YFSETQ. The CDR3 consists of 17 residues. The table came from immunoSEQ multiplex PCR; TCRdb's copy has only in-frame clones and leaves some out. This table holds more than 20,000 clones, roughly 68% found once. In its sample, this clone was seen once. Its antigen is unidentified. The sample here was peripheral blood mononuclear cells (PBMCs), taken before the second cycle of nivolumab. The origin of this receptor is a human donor with classical Hodgkin lymphoma. The J gene is TRBJ2-6, the V gene TRBV5-1; the match to TRBD1 covers 10 bases. CDR3 protein: CASSLGQGAGGANVLTF. CDR3 nucleotides: TGCGCCAGCAGCTTGGGACAGGGGGCCGGTGGGGCCAACGTCCTGACTTTC.